Each of the 22 T cell receptor beta chains below was sequenced from the same sample in a study of blood T cell repertoires in COVID-19. Method: immunoSEQ multiplex PCR; TCRdb's copy keeps in-frame clones and lacks some. The data hold 190,000 or so clones, with about four fifths observed a single time. Sample: peripheral blood. Receptors originate from a man aged 50 to 59 with active or convalescent COVID-19.

This chain joins TRBV5-6 and TRBJ1-4; D gene ambiguous. Germline-derived CDR1 and CDR2 are SGHDT and YYEEEE. There are 14 residues in the CDR3. Trimming cost V 4 bases and J 8 bases, with 15 bases left between them. The CDR3 region has the DNA TGTGCCAGCAGCGCTTACGTCCGTCAGGAAAAACTGTTTTTT. Protein: CASSAYVRQEKLFF. The full variable domain, in which reference TRBV5-6 and TRBJ1-4 provide the parts outside the CDR3, is DAGVTQSPTHLIKTRGQQVTLRCSPKSGHDTVSWYQQALGQGPQFIFQYYEEEERQRGNFPDRFSGHQFPNYSSELNVNALLLGDSALYLCASSAYVRQEKLFFGSGTQLSVL.

This chain uses TRBV19 with TRBJ1-5, with a possible D match to TRBD1 (6 bases). The V end was cut by 9 bases, the J end by 3 bases, with 15 bases between. CDR1 and CDR2 (germline): LNHDA, SQIVND (reference sequence). This CDR3 has 14 amino acids. CDR3 amino acids: CASTAQGNNQPQHF. In DNA, the CDR3 is TGTGCCAGCACGGCCCAGGGGAACAATCAGCCCCAGCATTTT. Combining the CDR3 with reference TRBV19 and TRBJ1-5 gives the whole variable domain DGGITQSPKYLFRKEGQNVTLSCEQNLNHDAMYWYRQDPGQGLRLIYYSQIVNDFQKGDIAEGYSVSREKKESFPLTVTSAQKNPTAFYLCASTAQGNNQPQHFGDGTRLSIL.

Ten or more counts support this clone. This chain joins TRBV6-5 and TRBJ2-7, with TRBD1 matching over 9 bases. Germline values: CDR1 MNHEY, CDR2 SVGAGI. The CDR3 extends over 14 amino acids. The V and J ends lost 5 bases and 7 bases, in that order; junction bases with no gene match: 9. The CDR3 DNA is TGTGCCAGCAGTCCCGGGACAGGGCGGGGAGAGCAGTACTTC. It translates to CASSPGTGRGEQYF.

The rearrangement uses TRBV6-5 and TRBJ1-3; TRBD1 might be the D (6 bases). Trimming stripped 6 bases from V and 2 bases from J, with 11 bases between. The CDR3 loop spans 14 amino acids. Germline assignment: CDR1 MNHEY and CDR2 SVGAGI. The CDR3 region is CASRLQGAGNTIYF. The CDR3 DNA follows: TGTGCCAGCAGGCTACAGGGCGCTGGAAACACCATATATTTT.

The rearrangement links TRBV5-1 to TRBJ1-2, with D maybe TRBD1 (5 bases). This CDR3 has 13 amino acids. The germline gives CDR1 SGHRS, CDR2 YFSETQ. Deletions cut 4 bases from V and 4 bases from J, with 11 bases between. This chain's CDR3 is CASSKDIIYGYTF. The CDR3, as DNA: TGCGCCAGCAGCAAGGACATAATCTATGGCTACACCTTC.

A single count supports this clone. V is TRBV5-1 and J is TRBJ2-3, with 9 bases aligning to TRBD2. Germline V gene data show CDR1 as SGHRS and CDR2 as YFSETQ. J lost 5 bases, V lost 1 base, and 8 bases had no gene match. This CDR3 has 16 amino acids. This CDR3 reads CASSLSSGMRGDTQYF. The CDR3 DNA reads TGCGCCAGCAGCTTGTCTAGCGGGATGCGGGGAGATACGCAGTATTTT.

The V and J genes are TRBV18 and TRBJ2-1; D may be TRBD2 (6 bases). V was trimmed by 0 bases and J by 1 base, leaving 7 bases between them. The CDR3 spans 15 residues. CDR1 is KGHSH and CDR2 is LQKENI in the germline V gene. The CDR3 coding sequence is TGTGCCAGCTCACCACCGGGGGGATCCTACAATGAGCAGTTCTTC. This gives the protein CASSPPGGSYNEQFF.

The chain joins TRBV5-1 to TRBJ2-3; 8 bases line up with TRBD1. Germline CDR1 is SGHRS and CDR2 is YFSETQ. Trimming at V came to 2 bases and at J to 6 bases, leaving 5 bases not matched to a gene. The CDR3 totals 14 residues. CDR3 amino acids: CASSLRTGLDTQYF. DNA of the CDR3: TGCGCCAGCAGCTTACGGACAGGGTTGGATACGCAGTATTTT.

The chain is built from TRBV6-5 and TRBJ2-7; 10 nucleotides agree with TRBD2. V shed 2 bases, J shed 2 bases, and the junction held 3 bases outside the gene matches. The length of the CDR3 is 15 residues. Germline loops: CDR1 MNHEY, CDR2 SVGAGI. The CDR3 region has the DNA TGTGCCAGCAGTTACACCGGACTAGCGGCCTACGAGCAGTACTTC. This translates into CASSYTGLAAYEQYF.

This chain uses TRBV28 with TRBJ1-2, with D maybe TRBD1 (6 bases). Looked up from germline, CDR1 is MDHEN and CDR2 is SYDVKM. The CDR3 is made up of 13 amino acids. V was pared by 4 bases and J by 4 bases, with 10 bases between. CDR3 protein: CASSSTGFYGYTF. The DNA for the CDR3 is TGTGCCAGCAGTTCAACAGGGTTCTATGGCTACACCTTC.

The chain combines TRBV19 with TRBJ1-2, with a tentative D call TRBD1 (5 bases). CDR3 length: 15 residues. V lost 4 bases and J 5 bases, leaving 17 bases between the germline ends. CDR1 is LNHDA, CDR2 SQIVND, per germline (reference sequence). The CDR3 protein is CASSTSAGGRYGYTF. CDR3 DNA sequence: TGTGCCAGTAGTACCTCCGCGGGGGGTAGGTATGGCTACACCTTC.

This clone has ten or more counts. The genes are TRBV12-5 and TRBJ1-2; no reliable D call. The CDR3 has 12 amino acids. CDR1 and CDR2 (germline): LGHNT, FRNRAP. V lost 4 bases to trimming and J lost 3 bases, with 6 bases between them. CDR3 region: CASGSPDYGYTF. The CDR3 nucleotides read TGTGCTAGTGGTTCACCGGACTATGGCTACACCTTC.

This clone has only one observation. The rearrangement uses TRBV24-1 and TRBJ2-1; 7 bases map to TRBD2. Unmatched junction bases numbered 9, after V lost 4 bases and J lost 7 bases. CDR1 KGHDR and CDR2 SFDVKD come from the germline V gene. This CDR3 is 15 amino acids long. CDR3 residues: CATSDVWRETNEQFF. The CDR3, as DNA: TGTGCCACCAGTGACGTCTGGCGGGAGACGAATGAGCAGTTCTTC.

The chain links TRBV4-3 to TRBJ1-1, with D perhaps TRBD1 (5 bases). The CDR3 contains 13 residues. V was cut by 0 bases and J by 7 bases, with 9 bases left in between. CDR1 LGHNA and CDR2 YSLEER come from the germline V gene. The CDR3 region is CASSQDRGNEAFF. In nucleotides, the CDR3 is TGCGCCAGCAGCCAAGATCGGGGGAATGAAGCTTTCTTT.

In its sample, this clone was seen once. The rearrangement joins TRBV6-2 or TRBV6-3 to TRBJ2-7; a possible D gene is TRBD1 (5 bases). This CDR3 region has 12 residues. Germline V lookup: CDR1 MNHEY, CDR2 SVGEGT. The germline V and J ends were trimmed by 5 bases and 4 bases, with 9 bases remaining between them. CDR3 coding DNA: TGTGCCAGCAGTAAAAAGGGGTACGAGCAGTACTTC. This gives the protein CASSKKGYEQYF.

This clone has a single count. The chain has TRBV5-5 and TRBJ2-7; 9 bases map to TRBD1. V lost 4 bases to trimming and J lost 0 bases; unmatched junction nucleotides: 5. The CDR3 totals 15 residues. Germline CDR1 SGHKS, CDR2 YYEKEE (reference sequence). CDR3 nucleotide sequence: TGTGCCAGCAGCCCAGGGACAGGGAGCTCCTACGAGCAGTACTTC. Protein sequence: CASSPGTGSSYEQYF.

The J gene is TRBJ2-7, the V gene TRBV4-3; 8 bases match TRBD1. The CDR3 has 18 amino acids. V shed 0 bases, J shed 2 bases, and the junction held 12 bases outside the gene matches. Germline V gene data show CDR1 as LGHNA and CDR2 as YSLEER. The CDR3 nucleotides are TGCGCCAGCAGCCAAGAGGTTCTTAGGACAGGGATCGCCTACGAGCAGTACTTC. Amino acids: CASSQEVLRTGIAYEQYF.

This chain connects TRBV19 to TRBJ1-6; D is perhaps TRBD1 (6 bases). Germline V gene lookup returns CDR1 LNHDA and CDR2 SQIVND (reference sequence). The CDR3 is made up of 13 amino acids. V lost 5 bases and J 9 bases, leaving 11 bases between the germline ends. Here the CDR3 reads CASSGTKISPLHF. CDR3 nucleotides: TGTGCCAGTAGTGGGACAAAAATTTCACCCCTCCACTTT.

This sequence joins TRBV29-1 and TRBJ2-3; D ambiguous. CDR3 length: 12 amino acids. The germline V gene encodes CDR1 SQVTM and CDR2 ANQGSEA. V lost 0 bases to trimming and J lost 4 bases, with 5 bases between them. Here the CDR3 DNA reads TGCAGCGTTGAAGAATTAGCAGATACGCAGTATTTT. It is translated as CSVEELADTQYF.

The rearrangement uses TRBV30 and TRBJ2-1, with 12 bases identical to TRBD2. The ends lost 4 bases at V and 6 bases at J; junction bases unmatched: 4. This CDR3 is 14 amino acids long. The germline CDR1 and CDR2 sequences are GTSNPN and SVGIG (reference sequence). CDR3 sequence: CAWKKTSGGNEQFF. The CDR3 DNA reads as TGTGCCTGGAAAAAGACTAGCGGGGGCAATGAGCAGTTCTTC.

The CDR3 reads CASSQTPDQPQHF. CDR3 DNA: TGTGCCAGCAGCCAAACCCCGGATCAGCCCCAGCATTTT. This chain joins TRBV13 and TRBJ1-5; D ambiguous. The CDR3 runs to 13 residues. Germline V gene sequence: CDR1 PRHDT, CDR2 FYEKMQ (reference sequence). V lost 5 bases and J lost 5, with 10 bases in between.

The chain combines TRBV9 with TRBJ1-1; the match to TRBD1 covers 8 bases. V shed 3 bases, J shed 7 bases, and the junction held 8 bases outside the gene matches. From germline, CDR1 is SGDLS and CDR2 YYNGEE. The CDR3 has 14 residues. In DNA form, the CDR3 reads TGTGCCAGCAGCGAGGCCTCAGGGGGCGGTGAAGCTTTCTTT. This translates into CASSEASGGGEAFF.